The 25 T cell receptor beta chains given below trace back to one sample, sequenced in a study of blood T cell repertoires in COVID-19. Generated by immunoSEQ multiplex PCR, the TCRdb table keeps only in-frame clones and is missing some. In the table there are roughly 80,000 clones, 80% to 95% of which are singletons. The sequencing sample was made of peripheral blood. The receptors shown here come from a man in his forties or fifties with COVID-19, enrolled during active disease.

The gene calls are TRBV2 and TRBJ2-1; 8 bases align to TRBD2. The CDR3 spans 12 residues. Germline loops: CDR1 SNHLY, CDR2 FYNNEI. V was pared by 8 bases and J by 10 bases, with 7 bases of the junction left unmatched. The CDR3 is CASAGLGYEQFF. For the CDR3, the DNA is TGTGCCAGCGCGGGACTAGGGTACGAGCAGTTCTTC.

This clone was seen a few times. The chain combines TRBV6-5 with TRBJ1-1; perhaps TRBD1 as D (6 bases). The CDR3 spans 15 residues. V lost 0 bases and J 3 bases, leaving 11 bases between the germline ends. Germline-derived CDR1 and CDR2 are MNHEY and SVGAGI. CDR3 DNA sequence: TGTGCCAGCAGTTACTCGATGGGGGCTGACACTGAAGCTTTCTTT. It yields the protein CASSYSMGADTEAFF.

Note on this clone: The junction differs from germline at one of its ends, possibly a read error. This rearrangement joins TRBV19 to TRBJ2-3; 9 bases map to TRBD2. The CDR3 loop spans 15 amino acids. Germline V gene lookup returns CDR1 LNHDA and CDR2 SQIVND (reference sequence). The CDR3 DNA reads TGTGCCAGTAGGATAGCGGGAGTTTCACGAGATACGCAGTATTTT. This codes for CASRIAGVSRDTQYF. The entire variable domain, with the rest obtained from reference TRBV19 and TRBJ2-3, is as follows: DGGITQSPKYLFRKEGQNVTLSCEQNLNHDAMYWYRQDPGQGLRLIYYSQIVNDFQKGDIAEGYSVSREKKESFPLTVTSAQKNPTAFYLCASRIAGVSRDTQYFGPGTRLTVL.

V is TRBV28 and J is TRBJ2-5, with D maybe TRBD2 (7 bases). With 2 bases removed from V and 5 bases from J, the gap between germline ends came to 12 bases. CDR1 is MDHEN, CDR2 SYDVKM, per germline. CDR3 length: 14 amino acids. The CDR3 protein is CASSLRGAEETQYF. For the CDR3, the DNA is TGTGCCAGCAGTTTACGGGGGGCGGAGGAGACCCAGTACTTC.

This clone was seen once. The chain couples TRBV4-1 to TRBJ2-7, with D tentatively TRBD2 (6 bases). The V end lost 0 bases, the J end lost 4 bases, and 22 bases lay between the germline ends. CDR3 length: 18 residues. Per germline, CDR1 MGHRA and CDR2 YSYEKL. The CDR3: CASSQDWLSGGPPYEQYV. The DNA for the CDR3 is TGCGCCAGCAGCCAAGATTGGCTATCCGGGGGACCCCCTTACGAGCAGTACGTC.

This clone appeared once. V and J are TRBV7-2 and TRBJ1-1, with TRBD1 identical over 10 bases. The CDR3 has 15 residues. The V gene end was trimmed by 5 bases and the J gene end by 3 bases; junction bases not matched to a gene: 6. The germline V gene encodes CDR1 SGHTA and CDR2 FQGNSA. In DNA form, the CDR3 reads TGTGCCAGCAGCCCAGAGGGACAGGGGTACACTGAAGCTTTCTTT. Its protein is CASSPEGQGYTEAFF.

The chain links TRBV2 to TRBJ2-7; D might be TRBD1 (6 bases). The CDR3 has 16 amino acids. Germline V gene sequence: CDR1 SNHLY, CDR2 FYNNEI. Trimming removed 4 bases from V and 0 bases from J, with 16 bases in between. CDR3 DNA: TGTGCCAGCAGTGTCTTTCCAAGGACAGTCTCCTACGAGCAGTACTTC. This codes for CASSVFPRTVSYEQYF.

The V call is TRBV15, the J call TRBJ2-7; D unresolved. With 0 bases removed from V and 1 base from J, the gap between germline ends came to 7 bases. This CDR3 has 14 amino acids. The germline V gene encodes CDR1 LNHNV and CDR2 YYDKDF (reference sequence). CDR3 protein: CATSRDPGSYEQYV. Written as DNA, the CDR3 is TGTGCCACCAGCAGAGATCCCGGGTCCTACGAGCAGTACGTC.

V and J are TRBV5-1 and TRBJ1-2; TRBD1 agrees at 7 bases. CDR1 is SGHRS and CDR2 is YFSETQ in the germline V gene. V lost 5 bases, J lost 4 bases, and 5 bases stayed unmatched. The CDR3 sequence is 13 residues long. CDR3 sequence reads: CASRVSGGYGYTF. The CDR3, as DNA: TGCGCCAGCAGAGTCTCAGGGGGCTATGGCTACACCTTC.

The CDR3 sequence is CASTHGGRGTGELFF. The CDR3 coding sequence is TGTGCCAGCACCCACGGCGGGAGAGGGACCGGGGAGCTGTTTTTT. V and J are TRBV27 and TRBJ2-2; 7 nucleotides match TRBD2. Germline loops: CDR1 MNHEY, CDR2 SMNVEV (reference sequence). This CDR3 is built from 15 residues. The junction had 10 bases not matched to a gene; V was cut back by 7 bases and J by 5 bases.

CDR3: CASRLTSGSMYEQYF. The CDR3 DNA reads TGTGCCAGCAGGTTGACTAGCGGGAGCATGTACGAGCAGTACTTC. The chain is built from TRBV7-2 and TRBJ2-7; 12 nucleotides agree with TRBD2. With 6 bases clipped from V and 4 bases from J, the junction kept 7 bases outside the gene matches. The germline CDR1 and CDR2 sequences are SGHTA and FQGNSA. This CDR3 has 15 amino acids.

This clone was observed once. The chain carries TRBV5-1 and TRBJ2-3; 11 nucleotides match TRBD2. The V gene end was trimmed by 5 bases and the J gene end by 3 bases; junction bases not matched to a gene: 8. Germline CDR1 and CDR2: SGHRS and YFSETQ. This CDR3 spans 16 amino acids. CDR3 sequence (DNA): TGCGCCAGCAGTTGGCTAGCGGGAGGCGGGACAGATACGCAGTATTTT. Translated: CASSWLAGGGTDTQYF.

The chain is built from TRBV30 and TRBJ1-1, with D possibly TRBD1 on 5 matching bases. CDR1 is GTSNPN, CDR2 SVGIG, per germline (reference sequence). The CDR3 covers 13 residues. The V gene lost 4 bases and the J gene lost 2 bases, with 11 bases spanning the gap. CDR3 in amino acids: CAWKDTRNTEAFF. In DNA form, the CDR3 reads TGTGCCTGGAAGGACACGCGAAACACTGAAGCTTTCTTT.

The chain is built from TRBV12-3 or TRBV12-4 and TRBJ2-5; D perhaps matches TRBD2 (5 bases). CDR3 length: 13 residues. Trimming cost V 5 bases and J 5 bases, with 12 bases left between them. The DNA of the CDR3 is TGTGCCAGCAGTGGACTGAGTTGGGAGACCCAGTACTTC. Protein: CASSGLSWETQYF.

The chain employs TRBV27 and TRBJ2-7, with D possibly being TRBD1 (5 bases). The CDR3 totals 12 residues. V was trimmed by 8 bases and J by 4 bases, leaving 12 bases between them. CDR1 MNHEY and CDR2 SMNVEV come from the germline V gene (reference sequence). This CDR3 is CASGRTSYEQYV. The CDR3 DNA is TGTGCCAGCGGAAGGACATCTTACGAGCAGTACGTC.

The V gene is TRBV11-2, the J gene TRBJ2-1, with D possibly matching TRBD1 (5 bases). V shed 5 bases and J shed 13 bases, with 15 bases lying between them. Germline V lookup: CDR1 SGHAT, CDR2 FQNNGV. This CDR3 has 12 amino acids. The CDR3 sequence is CASSATTGVQFF. The CDR3 region has the DNA TGTGCCAGCAGCGCAACTACAGGTGTACAGTTCTTC.

V gene TRBV5-1 combines with J gene TRBJ2-7; possible D gene TRBD1, 6 bases. Trimming took off 2 bases at V and 3 bases at J, with 15 bases between the two ends. The CDR3 has 15 residues. CDR1 and CDR2 (germline): SGHRS, YFSETQ. CDR3 DNA sequence: TGCGCCAGCAGCTTTTCGGACAGCCTAGTCTACGAGCAGTACTTC. This codes for CASSFSDSLVYEQYF.

The rearrangement uses TRBV13 and TRBJ2-1; 13 positions agree with TRBD2. The CDR3 covers 20 residues. Unmatched junction bases numbered 16, after V lost 5 bases and J lost 3 bases. Germline values: CDR1 PRHDT, CDR2 FYEKMQ (reference sequence). The CDR3 coding sequence is TGTGCCAGCAGCGCCAACCCTGGACTAGCGGGAGAAGGAGACTACAATGAGCAGTTCTTC. Its translation: CASSANPGLAGEGDYNEQFF.

This chain uses TRBV6-2 or TRBV6-3 with TRBJ2-7; D may be TRBD2 (6 bases). The CDR3 extends over 13 amino acids. Trimming removed 6 bases at V and 6 bases at J, with 15 bases between. Germline lookup yields CDR1 MNHEY and CDR2 SVGEGT. The CDR3 DNA follows: TGTGCCAGCAGCCGTAGGAGGGTTGGCGAGCAGTACGTC. Translation: CASSRRRVGEQYV.

The chain has TRBV7-2 and TRBJ1-1; D perhaps matches TRBD1 (5 bases). Trimming took off 3 bases at V and 7 bases at J, with 27 bases between the two ends. The CDR3 contains 18 residues. CDR1 and CDR2 (germline): SGHTA, FQGNSA. As DNA, the CDR3 is TGTGCCAGCAGCTTGAGATTGGCAGGGTTCGCCGGGGGGGGTGAAGCTTTCTTT. It encodes CASSLRLAGFAGGGEAFF.

The rearrangement uses TRBV5-6 and TRBJ1-5; TRBD1 aligns across 7 bases. The CDR3 contains 14 residues. V shed 2 bases and J 1 base; nucleotides not matched to a gene: 0. Germline CDR1 is SGHDT and CDR2 is YYEEEE. The CDR3 here is CASSFRGSNQPQHF. DNA of the CDR3: TGTGCCAGCAGCTTCAGGGGGAGCAATCAGCCCCAGCATTTT. Variable domain in full (rest from reference TRBV5-6 and TRBJ1-5): DAGVTQSPTHLIKTRGQQVTLRCSPKSGHDTVSWYQQALGQGPQFIFQYYEEEERQRGNFPDRFSGHQFPNYSSELNVNALLLGDSALYLCASSFRGSNQPQHFGDGTRLSIL.

The rearrangement joins TRBV7-3 to TRBJ2-2; maybe TRBD1 (8 bases). From germline, CDR1 is SGHTA and CDR2 FQGTGA. CDR3 length equals 16 residues. The V end lost 5 bases, the J end lost 4 bases, and 17 bases lay between the germline ends. The CDR3 here is CASSQGASGSTGELFF. The DNA for the CDR3 is TGTGCCAGCAGCCAGGGGGCTAGCGGAAGCACCGGGGAGCTGTTTTTT.

This clone was seen a single time. V usage is TRBV7-2 and J usage is TRBJ2-5; TRBD1 matches 9 bases. In germline, CDR1 is SGHTA, CDR2 FQGNSA. The CDR3 is made up of 16 amino acids. The V segment lost 5 bases and the J segment 4 bases; nucleotides outside the gene matches: 11. The chain's CDR3 is CASSVYRTGAIETQYF. The CDR3, as DNA: TGTGCCAGCAGCGTATACCGGACAGGGGCTATAGAGACCCAGTACTTC.

This clone was seen once. The rearrangement uses TRBV5-1 and TRBJ2-7, with D possibly matching TRBD1 (5 bases). The CDR3 contains 14 residues. The V gene's germline CDR1 is SGHRS and CDR2 YFSETQ. Trimming pared 3 bases from V and 7 bases from J, leaving 17 bases between. The DNA of the CDR3 is TGCGCCAGCAGCTGGGTGACAGCGTCTAGGGAGCAGTACTTC. It codes for CASSWVTASREQYF.

The chain has TRBV5-6 and TRBJ1-4; no reliable D call. Germline-derived CDR1 and CDR2 are SGHDT and YYEEEE. V was pared by 3 bases and J by 8 bases, with 11 bases between. This CDR3 has 13 residues. CDR3 DNA: TGTGCCAGCAGCTATCAAGATCGGGAAAAACTGTTTTTT. Amino acid sequence: CASSYQDREKLFF. Full variable domain (remainder filled in from reference TRBV5-6 and TRBJ1-4): DAGVTQSPTHLIKTRGQQVTLRCSPKSGHDTVSWYQQALGQGPQFIFQYYEEEERQRGNFPDRFSGHQFPNYSSELNVNALLLGDSALYLCASSYQDREKLFFGSGTQLSVL.